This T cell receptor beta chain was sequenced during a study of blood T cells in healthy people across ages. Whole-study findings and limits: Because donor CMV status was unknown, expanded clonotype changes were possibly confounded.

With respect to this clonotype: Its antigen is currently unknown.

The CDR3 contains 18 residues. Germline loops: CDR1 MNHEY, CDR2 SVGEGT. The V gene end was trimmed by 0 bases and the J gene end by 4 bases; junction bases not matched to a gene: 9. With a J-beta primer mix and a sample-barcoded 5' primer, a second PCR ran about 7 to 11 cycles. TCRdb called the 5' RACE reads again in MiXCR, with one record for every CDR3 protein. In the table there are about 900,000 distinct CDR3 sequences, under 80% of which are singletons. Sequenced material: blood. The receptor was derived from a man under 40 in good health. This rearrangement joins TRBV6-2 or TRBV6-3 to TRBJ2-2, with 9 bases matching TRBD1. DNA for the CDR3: TGTGCCAGCAGTTACTCGAGTACGGGACAGGGTTCCACCGGGGAGCTGTTTTTT. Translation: CASSYSSTGQGSTGELFF.